This TCR beta chain comes out of a study of identical twins (dated by TCRdb to the mid-2010s). Some background on the complete study: To test whether fetal clonotypes persist, the study used deep sequencing on TCR alpha and beta repertoires from monozygotic twins, unrelated adults of various ages, and cord blood. To rule out contamination, replicate twin experiments were performed at different times with different library preparation protocols.

Receptor libraries were prepared by 5' RACE. The instrument was an Illumina HiSeq 2000. Template switching introduced a universal primer binding site; the final cDNA contained a unique molecular identifier, enabling accurate counting of TCR cDNA molecules. Specific primers in the conserved constant-segment region were used to synthesize first-strand cDNA for TCR alpha and beta chains. To control for contamination, every cDNA library carried two barcodes: a SMART-Mk sample barcode plus Illumina barcodes. TruSeq adapter sequences along with Illumina sample barcodes were introduced in two successive PCR steps. Sequencing of the TCR alpha and beta cDNA libraries was done on the Illumina HiSeq platform using custom primers. The study's processing was this. MiGEC processed the raw reads to extract unique molecular identifiers, while MiXCR was used to determine the CDR3 positions. For each individual, recombination models were inferred using an EM algorithm with the repgenHMM and IGoR tools. The tcR package in R was used for shared clonotype analysis, with sharing normalized by the product of cloneset sizes. To study raw recombination without the effects of thymic and clonal selection, out-of-frame nonproductive sequences were analyzed. In-frame beta chains were kept once TCRdb had trimmed the public reads at Q25 with fastp and called clones with MiXCR. All rows with the same CDR3 protein become a single entry with the most common DNA and genes. TCRdb's processing, not the authors', yielded these V and J calls. The sample data list roughly 230,000 distinct CDR3 sequences, and approximately 8.3% of these were observed just once. The ten most abundant clones make up 3% of the sample.

V drops 7 bases and J drops 5 bases, leaving 26 bases in between. Based on the germline V gene, the CDR1 and CDR2 sequences are SGHAT and FQNNGV. The CDR3 covers 17 residues, taking in both the cysteine and the phenylalanine. Of the read, only the CDR3 DNA is kept; its 51 bases are in frame from base 1. Results and caveats for the whole study, not just this receptor: Abundant cord blood beta clonotypes had fewer insertions, young adult naive repertoires showed a similar but weaker trend, and memory repertoires showed no such trend. Excess twin sharing in beta out-of-frame sequences was weaker because fewer shared sequences lowered the signal-to-noise ratio. Zero-insertion analyses could be partly confounded by invariant T cells such as MAIT and iNKT, although diverse VJ usage argued against such confounding for most clonotypes. Because the same donors could not be followed over many years, conclusions were based on cross-sectional statistical analysis. In monozygotic twins, out-of-frame TCR alpha sharing was systematically underestimated by recombination models, although the models agreed with sharing between unrelated individuals. Compared with coincidental sharing between unrelated individuals, an excess of low generation-probability sequences was observed among out-of-frame TCR alpha sequences shared between twins.

This clonotype turned up a few times. Its antigen remains unidentified. No base quality values were provided; no much bigger clone lies one nucleotide off. Every donor in the study was a healthy Caucasian. Three pairs of female monozygotic twins, all aged about 18 to 29 years, made up the twin cohort. CD4+ and CD8+ T cell populations were isolated with positive isolation kits from Invitrogen. These data were also reused for a study on yellow fever vaccine responses in identical twins. Taken from the second paper: According to the authors, in identical twins the way T cells responded to vaccination appeared partly convergent and partly personalized. In the study, vaccine-responding T cell clones were precisely tracked in identical twins.

The sequence derives from a woman between 18 and 29 years old in good health. The sample comprised CD8+ T cells sorted from blood. Recombination connected TRBV11-2 to TRBJ1-2, with a weak D call of TRBD1 (6 bases match). CDR3 loop: CASNVKPSSTGGYGYTF. The sequenced DNA is TGTGCCAGCAACGTTAAGCCATCCTCGACAGGAGGGTATGGCTACACCTTC.